Each of the 25 T cell receptor beta chains below was sequenced from the same sample in a study of shared clonotypes between healthy human individuals (dated by TCRdb to between 2020 and 2021). The protocol used for the library was the immunoSEQ multiplex PCR assay. The table comes from immuneACCESS by way of TCRdb, which keeps in-frame sequences with V and J called. Part of the clones is missing from these tables; in studies checked, under half for an unresolved V gene and the rest for unknown reasons. The sample profile shows some 2,500,000 clones; around 93% of them were found once. In total, the top ten clones hold about 0.36% of the sample. The sequencing input was naive CD4+ T cells from PBMCs. Reading the label with the study, this specimen's cell subset or site is: CD45RA+ positively selected. The origin of the receptors is a man between 18 and 35 years old in good health. Some clones in this sample may be carry-over from other donors' samples.

The rearrangement uses TRBV27 and TRBJ1-4; D gene ambiguous. Looked up from germline, CDR1 is MNHEY and CDR2 is SMNVEV (reference sequence). CDR3 length: 15 residues. Deletions cut 5 bases from V and 7 bases from J, with 17 bases between. CDR3 bases: TGTGCCAGCAGTCCAATGACACCCGAGGGTGAAAAACTGTTTTTT. Amino acid sequence: CASSPMTPEGEKLFF.

This sequence joins TRBV18 and TRBJ1-1; 8 bases agree with TRBD1. Germline V CDR1 and CDR2: KGHSH, LQKENI. There are 16 residues in the CDR3. After removal of 3 bases from V and 4 bases from J, the junction contained 10 bases not matched to a gene. The CDR3, as DNA: TGTGCCAGCTCACCTACCTGGACAGGGATAGGCACTGAAGCTTTCTTT. Translating it yields CASSPTWTGIGTEAFF.

V usage is TRBV9 and J usage is TRBJ2-1, with a tentative D call TRBD2 (6 bases). V was trimmed by 0 bases and J by 9 bases, leaving 13 bases between them. This CDR3 spans 14 amino acids. Per germline, CDR1 SGDLS and CDR2 YYNGEE. CDR3 in amino acids: CASSVGGRGTEQFF. In DNA, the CDR3 is TGTGCCAGCAGCGTAGGCGGTCGGGGGACTGAGCAGTTCTTC.

The CDR3 nucleotides read TGTGCCTGGAGTGGGGGACTGATCTACGAGCAGTACTTC. This translates into CAWSGGLIYEQYF. The gene calls are TRBV30 and TRBJ2-7, with a possible D match to TRBD2 (6 bases). V was shortened by 1 base and J by 3 bases, with 10 bases between the two germline ends. The CDR3 is 13 amino acids. Germline lookup yields CDR1 GTSNPN and CDR2 SVGIG (reference sequence).

The chain uses TRBV7-8 and TRBJ2-3, with D perhaps TRBD2 (7 bases). V was cut by 3 bases and J by 0 bases, with 16 bases left in between. The CDR3 extends over 17 amino acids. CDR1 is SGHVS, CDR2 FQNEAQ, per germline. DNA of the CDR3: TGTGCCAGCAGCTTTGAGGGGGGGGTAGACAGCACAGATACGCAGTATTTT. It yields the protein CASSFEGGVDSTDTQYF.

As to this clone: This CDR3 is also generated by other DNA sequences in the sample. The chain couples TRBV10-3 to TRBJ1-5; maybe TRBD1 (5 bases). The CDR3 consists of 13 residues. Germline CDR1 ENHRY, CDR2 SYGVKD. Between the trimmed V and J ends, which lost 6 bases and 1 base, there was a span of 7 bases. In DNA, the CDR3 is TGTGCCATCAGAGGGGACAGCAATCAGCCCCAGCATTTT. The encoded protein is CAIRGDSNQPQHF.

This clone was found once. This chain links TRBV18 with TRBJ2-7, with TRBD1 as a possible D gene (6 bases). The CDR3 covers 14 residues. V shed 8 bases and J shed 2 bases, with 16 bases lying between them. The germline gives CDR1 KGHSH, CDR2 LQKENI. Here the CDR3 DNA reads TGTGCCAGCGTTGAGGACAGAGGGACCTACGAGCAGTACTTC. This encodes CASVEDRGTYEQYF. Looking up the rest from reference TRBV18 and TRBJ2-7 gives the full variable domain: NAGVMQNPRHLVRRRGQEARLRCSPMKGHSHVYWYRQLPEEGLKFMVYLQKENIIDESGMPKERFSAEFPKEGPSILRIQQVVRGDSAAYFCASVEDRGTYEQYFGPGTRLTVT.

The V gene is TRBV15, the J gene TRBJ2-1; 8 bases fit TRBD1. This CDR3 has 15 residues. With 3 bases clipped from V and 4 bases from J, the junction kept 5 bases outside the gene matches. Germline lookup yields CDR1 LNHNV and CDR2 YYDKDF (reference sequence). The CDR3 sequence: CATSSRDRRYNEQFF. As DNA, the CDR3 is TGTGCCACCAGCAGCCGGGACAGGAGATACAATGAGCAGTTCTTC.

The chain carries TRBV4-3 and TRBJ2-2, with 10 bases that match TRBD2. Germline values: CDR1 LGHNA, CDR2 YSLEER. The V and J ends lost 2 bases and 6 bases, in that order; junction bases with no gene match: 24. This CDR3 is built from 22 residues. CDR3 nucleotide sequence: TGCGCCAGCAGCCAAAAAACGACAGGCCCCTTTTCTAGCGGGAGTCGGGCCGGGGAGCTGTTTTTT. Residues: CASSQKTTGPFSSGSRAGELFF.

CDR3 DNA: TGCGCCAGCAGCTTGGGACTAGAAGGCTACGAGCAGTACTTC. Residues: CASSLGLEGYEQYF. The chain couples TRBV5-1 to TRBJ2-7; D perhaps matches TRBD2 (6 bases). CDR1 and CDR2 from the germline V gene are SGHRS and YFSETQ. CDR3 size: 14 residues. Deletions cut 0 bases from V and 3 bases from J, with 10 bases between.

The chain uses TRBV29-1 and TRBJ2-5; no reliable D call. With 6 bases removed from V and 2 bases from J, the gap between germline ends came to 7 bases. Germline V gene lookup returns CDR1 SQVTM and CDR2 ANQGSEA. The CDR3 contains 11 residues. The CDR3 loop reads CSVTLQETQYF. The CDR3 region has the DNA TGCAGCGTAACCCTACAAGAGACCCAGTACTTC.

The rearrangement links TRBV7-9 to TRBJ2-3; D remains ambiguous. Trimming took 1 base from V and 5 from J, leaving 4 bases between them. The CDR3 spans 12 residues. Germline V CDR1 and CDR2: SEHNR, FQNEAQ (reference sequence). In DNA, the CDR3 is TGTGCCAGCAGCTTAGAAGTAGATACGCAGTATTTT. Amino acids: CASSLEVDTQYF.

This clone has just one count. J is TRBJ1-6 and V is TRBV27; 8 bases match TRBD1. The CDR3 covers 16 residues. The germline V gene has CDR1 MNHEY and CDR2 SMNVEV (reference sequence). Trimming at V came to 3 bases and at J to 11 bases, leaving 12 bases not matched to a gene. Written as DNA, the CDR3 is TGTGCCAGCAGTTTCCTGATCAGGGGGCTCGGGACACCCCTCCACTTT. Translated, it gives CASSFLIRGLGTPLHF.

This chain connects TRBV5-1 to TRBJ1-2; the D is unclear. Per the germline V gene, CDR1 is SGHRS and CDR2 is YFSETQ. Deletions cut 5 bases from V and 0 bases from J, with 11 bases between. The CDR3 is 14 amino acids. The DNA for the CDR3 is TGCGCCAGCAGTGCACTGCCAGCTAACTATGGCTACACCTTC. Its protein product is CASSALPANYGYTF.

In the case of this clone: The junction does not match germline at one end; this may be a read error. The rearrangement joins TRBV19 to TRBJ2-1; TRBD1 aligns across 8 bases. The CDR3 sequence is 11 residues long. The germline CDR1 and CDR2 sequences are LNHDA and SQIVND (reference sequence). The CDR3 DNA is TGTGCCAGTAGGGAGACAGGGGTGGAGATCTTC. This encodes CASRETGVEIF. The complete variable domain, with remaining parts taken from reference TRBV19 and TRBJ2-1, reads DGGITQSPKYLFRKEGQNVTLSCEQNLNHDAMYWYRQDPGQGLRLIYYSQIVNDFQKGDIAEGYSVSREKKESFPLTVTSAQKNPTAFYLCASRETGVEIFGPGTRLTVL.

The rearrangement joins TRBV9 to TRBJ2-6; D uncertain. The germline V and J ends were trimmed by 5 bases and 1 base, with 10 bases remaining between them. This CDR3 has 15 amino acids. Germline V CDR1 and CDR2: SGDLS, YYNGEE. The CDR3 sequence: CASRIPGSGANVLTF. CDR3 nucleotides: TGTGCCAGCAGAATTCCGGGTTCTGGGGCCAACGTCCTGACTTTC.

V usage is TRBV15 and J usage is TRBJ2-3; 12 bases are shared with TRBD2. Looked up from germline, CDR1 is LNHNV and CDR2 is YYDKDF (reference sequence). The CDR3 consists of 17 residues. J lost 5 bases, V lost 1 base, and 7 bases had no gene match. The CDR3 protein is CATSRALAGGGRDTQYF. The CDR3 DNA follows: TGTGCCACCAGCAGAGCCCTAGCGGGAGGGGGGCGAGATACGCAGTATTTT.

This chain joins TRBV5-1 and TRBJ2-7; 9 bases map to TRBD1. Trimming removed 7 bases from V and 3 bases from J; junction bases left unmatched: 8. This CDR3 has 14 amino acids. From germline, CDR1 is SGHRS and CDR2 YFSETQ. DNA of the CDR3: TGCGCCAGCGCCCCCGGGACAGGGCTCTACGAGCAGTACTTC. It yields the protein CASAPGTGLYEQYF.

This chain joins TRBV6-6 and TRBJ1-2; TRBD1 is a possible D gene (5 bases). The CDR3 is 14 amino acids. Between the trimmed V and J ends, which lost 8 bases and 4 bases, there was a span of 17 bases. Germline V gene sequence: CDR1 MNHNY, CDR2 SVGAGI (reference sequence). The CDR3 reads CASVKGRGTYGYTF. The CDR3 region has the DNA TGTGCCAGCGTGAAGGGCCGGGGGACCTATGGCTACACCTTC.

This rearrangement joins TRBV30 to TRBJ2-7; 9 nucleotides agree with TRBD2. The germline V gene has CDR1 GTSNPN and CDR2 SVGIG (reference sequence). The CDR3 sequence is 16 residues long. V lost 4 bases, J lost 2 bases, and 12 bases stayed unmatched. CDR3 residues: CAWTGRSGRSPYEQYF. CDR3 nucleotides: TGTGCCTGGACTGGGAGGAGCGGGAGGTCGCCCTACGAGCAGTACTTC.

The chain recombines TRBV5-1 with TRBJ1-4, with a weak D call TRBD1 (6 bases). The CDR3 has 11 residues. The germline gives CDR1 SGHRS, CDR2 YFSETQ. The germline V and J ends were trimmed by 5 bases and 14 bases, with 13 bases remaining between them. CDR3 nucleotides: TGCGCCAGCAGAGAACAGGGTAGGCTGTTTTTT. This sequence encodes CASREQGRLFF.

The rearrangement uses TRBV14 and TRBJ2-2; D is uncertain. Trimming pared 5 bases from V and 1 base from J, leaving 11 bases between. The CDR3 has 15 residues. From germline, CDR1 is SGHDN and CDR2 FVKESK. The CDR3 reads CASSLLRLNTGELFF. Written as DNA, the CDR3 is TGTGCCAGCAGCTTGTTGAGACTGAACACCGGGGAGCTGTTTTTT.

Only one count was recorded for this clone. The chain is built from TRBV11-2 and TRBJ2-3, with a tentative D call TRBD2 (5 bases). The CDR3 is 17 residues long. Trimming pared 5 bases from V and 0 bases from J, leaving 18 bases between. The germline V gene encodes CDR1 SGHAT and CDR2 FQNNGV. CDR3 sequence (DNA): TGTGCCAGCAGCAAGCCTCGCTGGACTTTTAGCACAGATACGCAGTATTTT. Encoded protein: CASSKPRWTFSTDTQYF.

The chain joins TRBV4-2 to TRBJ1-1; no firm D call. The V end lost 4 bases, the J end lost 0 bases, and 9 bases lay between the germline ends. This CDR3 has 14 residues. The germline gives CDR1 LGHNA, CDR2 YNFKEQ. The CDR3 loop reads CASSPRGLNTEAFF. For the CDR3, the DNA is TGTGCCAGCAGCCCAAGAGGGCTGAACACTGAAGCTTTCTTT.

V is TRBV30 and J is TRBJ1-2; 7 positions agree with TRBD1. The trim removed 2 bases at V and 7 bases at J, leaving 7 bases unmatched. The CDR3 is 13 amino acids. The germline V gene encodes CDR1 GTSNPN and CDR2 SVGIG (reference sequence). The CDR3 reads CAWSPTGTAGYTF. In DNA form, the CDR3 reads TGTGCCTGGAGTCCGACCGGGACAGCTGGCTACACCTTC.